This T cell receptor (beta chain) appears in the sequencing data of a study of Ad26.COV2.S vaccination and SARS-CoV-2 variants. Looking at the study overall: Ad26.COV2.S given intramuscularly, once or twice 56 days apart.

The V gene's germline CDR1 is SGHVS and CDR2 FQNEAQ. V dropped 4 bases and J dropped 9 bases, with 16 bases sitting between them. The CDR3 consists of 15 residues. TCRdb's table, derived via immunoSEQ multiplex PCR, lists solely in-frame clones and lacks some. The table includes roughly 460,000 clones, about nine tenths detected once. General study points: Total T cell responses may have been underestimated by the TCR breadth and depth analyses. Non-spike TCR breadth did not differ much between vaccine and placebo recipients.

Treatment here: some 20 received Ad26.COV2.S at low or high dose, single or two shots; roughly five received placebo; per-sample allocation not given. Specimen acquisition occurred on day 63 following the initial vaccine or placebo injection. An Ad26 vector that expressed Wuhan-strain SARS-CoV-2 spike constituted the vaccine. Worth noting for this clone: Antigen specificity is unknown.

The source material was peripheral blood, sampled in a trial of Ad26.COV2.S vaccine versus placebo. This TCR was recovered from a person between 18 and 59 years old who received the Ad26.COV2.S COVID-19 vaccine or a placebo. The chain couples TRBV7-8 to TRBJ1-6, with no clear D. The CDR3 here is CASSSSHESGSPLHF. CDR3 in DNA: TGTGCCAGCAGCTCATCTCATGAGAGCGGTTCACCCCTCCACTTT.